Listed here are 8 T cell receptor beta chains from one sample, sequenced in a study of Graves' ophthalmopathy and Graves' hyperthyroidism. TCR beta CDR3 regions were amplified from RNA transcripts. Amplification began with first-round RT-PCR using HTBI primers, then second-round multiplex PCR was performed. TCRdb reprocessed the multiplex PCR reads via MiXCR and lists one record per CDR3 protein. The sample has around 1,000,000 distinct CDR3 sequences, 35% to 40% seen once; the top ten hold around 10%. The sample comprised peripheral blood or thyroid tissue (not recorded which). Receptor source: an adult man with Graves' hyperthyroidism.

This clonotype has at least ten counts. A read error may account for a junction end that differs from germline. The rearrangement joins TRBV19 to TRBJ2-5; TRBD1 aligns across 7 bases. In germline, CDR1 is LNHDA, CDR2 SQIVND (reference sequence). The CDR3 is 13 residues long. The CDR3 is CASSRTGQETQYF. The DNA of the CDR3 is TGCGCCAGCAGCAGGACAGGCCAAGAGACCCAGTACTTC.

The V call is TRBV5-1, the J call TRBJ2-2, with D possibly being TRBD1 or TRBD2 (5 bases each). Germline V gene lookup returns CDR1 SGHRS and CDR2 YFSETQ. This CDR3 is built from 15 residues. Deletions cut 2 bases from V and 4 bases from J, with 12 bases between. This CDR3 reads CASSFFGTSTGELFF. In DNA form, the CDR3 reads TGCGCCAGCAGCTTTTTCGGGACGTCCACCGGGGAGCTGTTTTTT.

This clonotype was observed once. V gene TRBV25-1 combines with J gene TRBJ2-7; D possibly uses TRBD1 or TRBD2 (5 bases each). Deletions cut 6 bases from V and 0 bases from J, with 15 bases between. Germline loops: CDR1 MGHDK, CDR2 SYGVNS. The length of the CDR3 is 15 residues. The CDR3 here is CASSARDGSSYEQYF. As DNA, the CDR3 is TGTGCCAGCAGCGCCCGGGACGGTAGCTCCTACGAGCAGTACTTC.

This clonotype was seen a handful of times. This chain joins TRBV6-5 and TRBJ2-5; 10 bases fit TRBD2. V was pared by 6 bases and J by 4 bases, with 8 bases of the junction left unmatched. CDR3 size: 15 residues. Germline values: CDR1 MNHEY, CDR2 SVGAGI. The CDR3 DNA sequence: TGTGCCAGCAGGGAGTTACTAGCGGGAAGAGAGACCCAGTACTTC. Translated: CASRELLAGRETQYF.

This clonotype has more than one count but fewer than ten. The rearrangement joins TRBV10-1 to TRBJ1-1; the match to TRBD1 covers 7 bases. Losses at the gene ends were 6 bases for V and 3 bases for J; bases not matched to a gene: 4. There are 13 residues in the CDR3. Germline CDR1 reads WNHNN; CDR2 reads SYGVQD (reference sequence). Written as DNA, the CDR3 is TGCGCCAGCAGGGGGACAGTACACACTGAAGCTTTCTTT. Translated: CASRGTVHTEAFF.

The chain links TRBV6-2 or TRBV6-3 to TRBJ1-4; the D is unclear. The germline gives CDR1 MNHEY, CDR2 SVGEGT. V was clipped by 2 bases and J by 3 bases, with 7 bases between them. This CDR3 comprises 14 residues. CDR3 sequence: CASSYLASNEKLFF. Here the CDR3 DNA reads TGTGCCAGCAGTTACCTCGCTTCTAATGAAAAACTGTTTTTT.

V and J are TRBV5-6 and TRBJ1-1; 9 bases align to TRBD1. The CDR3 totals 15 residues. Germline V CDR1 and CDR2: SGHDT, YYEEEE. V gave up 6 bases and J gave up 0 bases; unmatched junction bases: 6. Written as DNA, the CDR3 is TGTGCCAGCACTCCGGGACAGGGTGTGAACACTGAAGCTTTCTTT. Translation: CASTPGQGVNTEAFF.

In this sample, this clonotype turned up many times. The V gene is TRBV4-3, the J gene TRBJ2-7, with no clear D. Per the germline V gene, CDR1 is LGHNA and CDR2 is YSLEER. The V end was cut by 1 base, the J end by 2 bases, with 6 bases between. The CDR3 contains 13 residues. As DNA, the CDR3 is TGCGCCAGCAGCCAAGCGGTCACCTACGAGCAGTACTTC. Encoded protein: CASSQAVTYEQYF.